This T cell receptor (beta chain) was profiled in a study of shared clonotypes between healthy human individuals. Study-level background: Used for every donor were three CD4 naive, three CD4 memory, two CD8 naive and one CD8 memory plate.

Study results and caveats: Naive subsets generally had larger estimated richness than memory subsets.

The CDR3 consists of 15 residues. Germline CDR1 reads KGHSH; CDR2 reads LQKENI. Trimming took off 2 bases at V and 0 bases at J, with 8 bases between the two ends. Note on this clone: Its antigen is undetermined.

Measured with immunoSEQ multiplex PCR; TCRdb has only the in-frame clones, and not every one. The data contain 950,000 to 1,200,000 clones, 70% to 80% of them singletons. The V gene is TRBV18, the J gene TRBJ1-3; no clear D. Sequenced material: memory CD4+ T cells from PBMCs. Subset specified: CD45RA-negative fraction. This receptor was obtained from a man aged 18 to 30 in good health. Some clones in this sample may be carry-over from other donors' samples. CDR3 loop: CASSPTTRSGNTIYF. CDR3 in DNA: TGTGCCAGCTCACCAACGACCCGCTCTGGAAACACCATATATTTT.